Below, one T cell receptor beta chain is given with its context. Antigen: not known. The sample belongs to a study of cytomegalovirus exposure and HLA in healthy donors. About the research overall: There were about 85 million unique TCRs (from HLA-typed donors) in an early data release. Assignment to the Caucasian-associated ancestry cluster applied to more than 75% of the approximately 400 genotyped donors. Study-level findings and limits: The listing of roughly 160 TCR beta chains classed them as cytomegalovirus-associated. With further analysis later on, most CMV-associated TCR beta chains appeared HLA-restricted.

The V end lost 4 bases, the J end lost 5 bases, and 8 bases lay between the germline ends. The germline CDR1 and CDR2 sequences are SGHDT and YYEEEE. This CDR3 comprises 12 residues. 13 Jbeta primers and 60 Vbeta primers were used for the PCR. TCRdb keeps only in-frame clones here, not all; method: immunoSEQ multiplex PCR. The table includes approximately 130,000 clones, about 8% detected once. The sequence came from a middle-aged woman in good health and CMV-seropositive. The chain carries TRBV5-6 and TRBJ2-3; D is ambiguous. Material: PBMCs. DNA for the CDR3: TGTGCCAGCAGCCGATCGGGAGATACGCAGTATTTT. This translates into CASSRSGDTQYF. Supplemented by reference TRBV5-6 and TRBJ2-3, the full variable domain reads DAGVTQSPTHLIKTRGQQVTLRCSPKSGHDTVSWYQQALGQGPQFIFQYYEEEERQRGNFPDRFSGHQFPNYSSELNVNALLLGDSALYLCASSRSGDTQYFGPGTRLTVL.